This T cell receptor (beta chain) was obtained from a study of OX40 agonist ivuxolimab in advanced cancers. General observations from the study: The CD4+ and CD8+ T cells in the blood had expanded clonally by week 6 at 0.1 to 3.0 mg/kg. Compared with CD4+, CD8+ T cells on average had more expanded clones.

Generated by immunoSEQ multiplex PCR, the TCRdb table keeps only in-frame clones and is missing some. The table records 87,000 or so clones, around 85% of them present only once. Concerning this clone: Antigen specificity is unknown.

This TCR was sampled from an adult with an advanced solid tumor such as melanoma, head and neck, liver or kidney cancer. This specimen was CD4+ or CD8+ T cells sorted from blood, taken in a trial of the OX40 agonist ivuxolimab.

CDR3 in DNA: TGTGCCAGCAGTTGGGGACAGCAAGAGACCCAGTACTTC. Translating gives CASSWGQQETQYF. The genes are TRBV2 and TRBJ2-5; 7 nucleotides agree with TRBD1. V lost 5 bases to trimming and J lost 2 bases; unmatched junction nucleotides: 2. Germline loops: CDR1 SNHLY, CDR2 FYNNEI. This CDR3 contains 13 residues.